This passage covers 13 T cell receptor beta chains from one sample sequenced in a study of memory CD4+ T cells and cytomegalovirus serostatus. The sort gate was single viable CD3+CD4+CD8-CD45RO+ cells for memory CD4+ T cells. This table comes from immunoSEQ multiplex PCR, and its TCRdb copy is limited to in-frame clones, with some not included. Of about 48,000 clones detected, about three quarters appear once; the ten largest clones hold 0.7% to 0.8%. Sample: memory CD4+ T cells from blood. These receptors all come from an adult in good health and CMV-seronegative.

This chain uses TRBV6-6 with TRBJ1-5; 7 positions agree with TRBD1. In germline, CDR1 is MNHNY, CDR2 SVGAGI (reference sequence). There are 13 residues in the CDR3. J was trimmed by 3 bases and V by 10 bases; bases with no gene match: 6. CDR3 sequence: CATKTGDNQPQHF. CDR3 nucleotides: TGTGCCACCAAAACAGGGGACAATCAGCCCCAGCATTTT.

The V and J genes are TRBV11-3 and TRBJ2-2; the D gene could be TRBD1 or TRBD2 (5 bases each). CDR1 and CDR2 (germline): SGHNT, YENEEA. V gave up 1 base and J gave up 2 bases, with 11 bases separating them. The CDR3 loop spans 16 amino acids. CDR3 in amino acids: CASSLGVRDNTGELFF. The CDR3 DNA reads as TGTGCCAGCAGCTTAGGGGTCAGGGACAACACCGGGGAGCTGTTTTTT.

This clone is medium-sized (0.01 to 0.1%) within its sample. V is TRBV5-1 and J is TRBJ2-1; 7 positions match TRBD2. V shed 3 bases, J shed 7 bases, and the junction held 19 bases outside the gene matches. Germline CDR1 is SGHRS and CDR2 is YFSETQ. This CDR3 region has 18 residues. CDR3 protein: CASSSSPWFESGTNEQFF. CDR3 DNA: TGCGCCAGCAGCTCCTCCCCCTGGTTTGAAAGCGGGACGAATGAGCAGTTCTTC.

The chain couples TRBV30 to TRBJ2-2; D gene unclear. Germline V gene lookup returns CDR1 GTSNPN and CDR2 SVGIG (reference sequence). The V gene lost 2 bases and the J gene lost 6 bases, with 7 bases spanning the gap. CDR3 length: 12 residues. The CDR3 nucleotides are TGTGCCTGGAGTTCTGGGGCCGGGGAGCTGTTTTTT. Its translation is CAWSSGAGELFF.

This clone was counted only a few times. CDR3 sequence (DNA): TGTGCCAGCAGCGCCGACAGGGGACGCGAAGGTGGCTACACCTTC. Protein sequence: CASSADRGREGGYTF. The rearrangement links TRBV27 to TRBJ1-2; TRBD1 matches 8 bases. CDR1 and CDR2 (germline): MNHEY, SMNVEV (reference sequence). The CDR3 extends over 15 amino acids. V was pared by 6 bases and J by 7 bases, with 13 bases of the junction left unmatched.

The V and J genes are TRBV7-2 and TRBJ2-7; TRBD1 matches 12 bases. CDR1 is SGHTA and CDR2 is FQGNSA in the germline V gene. This CDR3 spans 16 amino acids. J was trimmed by 3 bases and V by 4 bases; bases with no gene match: 7. The CDR3 spells CASSWMGTGGGYEQYF. CDR3 coding DNA: TGTGCCAGCAGCTGGATGGGGACAGGGGGCGGCTACGAGCAGTACTTC.

The chain employs TRBV4-2 and TRBJ2-2; 11 bases map to TRBD2. V lost 5 bases and J lost 5; bases outside the gene matches: 4. The CDR3 runs to 15 residues. Germline V CDR1 and CDR2: LGHNA, YNFKEQ. This chain's CDR3 is CASSLAGGPTGELFF. CDR3 coding DNA: TGTGCCAGCAGCTTAGCGGGGGGGCCTACCGGGGAGCTGTTTTTT.

The rearrangement uses TRBV4-1 and TRBJ2-5; D is possibly TRBD1 (6 bases). V was clipped by 0 bases and J by 7 bases, with 15 bases between them. The germline gives CDR1 MGHRA, CDR2 YSYEKL. CDR3 length equals 15 residues. CDR3 coding DNA: TGCGCCAGCAGCCAAGATATGGGGGCCGCCGGGACCCAGTACTTC. Amino acids: CASSQDMGAAGTQYF.

The chain links TRBV6-5 to TRBJ1-1; a possible D gene is TRBD1 (5 bases). The CDR3 consists of 13 residues. With 0 bases removed from V and 10 bases from J, the gap between germline ends came to 12 bases. Germline V gives CDR1 MNHEY, CDR2 SVGAGI. CDR3 amino acids: CASSYSDNKGAFF. DNA for the CDR3: TGTGCCAGCAGTTACTCGGACAATAAAGGAGCTTTCTTT.

J is TRBJ1-2 and V is TRBV19; 10 bases match TRBD1. The ends lost 6 bases at V and 2 bases at J; junction bases unmatched: 18. Per the germline V gene, CDR1 is LNHDA and CDR2 is SQIVND (reference sequence). The CDR3 is 19 residues long. The CDR3: CASRTSGGTGEPRNYGYTF. The CDR3 DNA reads as TGTGCCAGTAGGACAAGCGGGGGGACAGGGGAACCACGGAACTATGGCTACACCTTC.

CDR3 amino acids: CASSLGDRGSLYSNQPQHF. The CDR3 nucleotides read TGTGCCAGCAGTTTAGGAGACAGGGGTTCCCTTTATAGCAATCAGCCCCAGCATTTT. The chain is built from TRBV28 and TRBJ1-5, with TRBD1 identical over 8 bases. J gave up 0 bases and V 2 bases, and 12 bases lay outside the gene matches. Germline V gives CDR1 MDHEN, CDR2 SYDVKM. This CDR3 has 19 amino acids.

The chain uses TRBV9 and TRBJ2-3; 9 nucleotides line up with TRBD2. Germline V gives CDR1 SGDLS, CDR2 YYNGEE. The V segment lost 3 bases and the J segment 0 bases; nucleotides outside the gene matches: 8. This CDR3 is 17 amino acids long. The CDR3 nucleotides read TGTGCCAGCAGCGAGCGACTAGCGGCTCTTAGCACAGATACGCAGTATTTT. Translated: CASSERLAALSTDTQYF.

V and J are TRBV5-1 and TRBJ1-1; TRBD1 is a possible D gene (6 bases). The CDR3 spans 14 residues. V lost 1 base and J lost 2, with 9 bases in between. Germline V gene sequence: CDR1 SGHRS, CDR2 YFSETQ. DNA for the CDR3: TGCGCCAGCAGCTTGATGGGGGCAAACACTGAAGCTTTCTTT. Encoded protein: CASSLMGANTEAFF. Drawing the rest from reference TRBV5-1 and TRBJ1-1, the complete variable domain is KAGVTQTPRYLIKTRGQQVTLSCSPISGHRSVSWYQQTPGQGLQFLFEYFSETQRNKGNFPGRFSGRQFSNSRSEMNVSTLELGDSALYLCASSLMGANTEAFFGQGTRLTVV.